The 9 T cell receptor beta chains below were found in one sample sequenced in a study of glioma-infiltrating T cells. TCR alpha and beta CDR3 regions were amplified from RNA using iRepertoire nested multiplex PCR. MiXCR, run by TCRdb on the multiplex PCR reads, gives a single entry per CDR3 protein. This repertoire shows about 200,000 distinct CDR3 sequences, around 30% found once; its top ten account for 20% to 25%. Input material: glioma tissue, nonneoplastic brain tissue, or PBMCs (not recorded which). Source of these receptors: a human donor with low-grade glioma or glioblastoma, undergoing nonglioma brain surgery, or in good health (not recorded which).

This clonotype was picked up many times. CDR3 sequence reads: CATSRDTAGQSPRYF. CDR3 coding DNA: TGTGCCACCAGCAGAGATACGGCAGGGCAATCCCCACGGTACTTC. This rearrangement joins TRBV15 to TRBJ2-7, with a weak D call TRBD1 (5 bases). Germline V gives CDR1 LNHNV, CDR2 YYDKDF (reference sequence). Between the trimmed V and J ends, which lost 0 bases and 12 bases, there was a span of 21 bases. CDR3 length: 15 amino acids.

This clonotype was recorded many times. The chain recombines TRBV28 with TRBJ1-6; D might be TRBD1 (6 bases). Germline V CDR1 and CDR2: MDHEN, SYDVKM. V lost 5 bases to trimming and J lost 0 bases, with 11 bases between them. This CDR3 has 16 amino acids. CDR3 region: CASSPGQSSYNSPLHF. The CDR3 DNA is TGTGCCAGCAGTCCCGGACAGAGCTCCTATAATTCACCCCTCCACTTT.

This sequence joins TRBV20-1 and TRBJ2-7; 10 bases map to TRBD2. This CDR3 spans 13 amino acids. J was trimmed by 6 bases and V by 3 bases; bases with no gene match: 5. Germline V gene data show CDR1 as DFQATT and CDR2 as SNEGSKA (reference sequence). CDR3 DNA: TGCAGTGCTAGGCCTAGCGGGAGATCCGAGCAGTACTTC. Translation gives CSARPSGRSEQYF.

Note on this clonotype: An end of the junction does not agree with germline; a read error may underlie this. V is TRBV6-1 and J is TRBJ2-4, with a weak D call TRBD2 (5 bases). CDR1 and CDR2 from the germline V gene are MNHNS and SASEGT. This CDR3 is built from 16 residues. The CDR3 reads CASSEGRNIPLNIQNF. The CDR3 coding sequence is TGTGCCAGCAGTGAAGGGAGGAACATTCCCCTAAACATTCAGAACTTC.

With regard to this clonotype: It may be a read error: a sequence one base away is much more abundant. The chain has TRBV19 and TRBJ1-1, with 8 bases that match TRBD1. CDR1 is LNHDA, CDR2 SQIVND, per germline (reference sequence). V trimming: 7 bases; J trimming: 6 bases; junction bases outside the gene matches: 13. This CDR3 comprises 15 residues. The CDR3 is CASNKTGEYFAEAFF. Here the CDR3 DNA reads TGTGCCAGTAATAAGACAGGGGAATATTTCGCTGAAGCTTTCTTT. Together with reference TRBV19 and TRBJ1-1, the CDR3 gives the full variable domain: DGGITQSPKYLFRKEGQNVTLSCEQNLNHDAMYWYRQDPGQGLRLIYYSQIVNDFQKGDIAEGYSVSREKKESFPLTVTSAQKNPTAFYLCASNKTGEYFAEAFFGQGTRLTVV.

Concerning this clonotype itself: A much larger clone differs from this one at a single base, so this may be a read error. This sequence joins TRBV5-1 and TRBJ2-1, with a possible D match to TRBD2 (6 bases). The V end lost 3 bases, the J end lost 7 bases, and 11 bases lay between the germline ends. CDR3 length equals 13 residues. The germline V gene encodes CDR1 SGHRS and CDR2 YFSETQ. The CDR3 sequence is CASSWDSANEQFF. Here the CDR3 DNA reads TGCGCCAGCAGCTGGGACTCAGCTAATGAGCAGTTCTTC.

As DNA, the CDR3 is TGCAGCGCCCAGGACAGGGGTAGGAACACAGATACGCAGTATTTT. Residues: CSAQDRGRNTDTQYF. This chain uses TRBV29-1 with TRBJ2-3; 9 bases map to TRBD1. Germline V gives CDR1 SQVTM, CDR2 ANQGSEA. The trim removed 7 bases at V and 2 bases at J, leaving 10 bases unmatched. The CDR3 contains 15 residues.

This clonotype occurred a few times. DNA for the CDR3: TGTGCCAGCAGCTCTGCGGGGGGGAACTACGAGCAGTACTTC. Protein sequence: CASSSAGGNYEQYF. The V gene is TRBV11-1, the J gene TRBJ2-7, with 9 bases that match TRBD2. The CDR3 runs to 14 residues. Germline V gene sequence: CDR1 SGHAT, CDR2 FQDESV (reference sequence). The J segment lost 3 bases and the V segment lost 4 bases, leaving 4 bases of the junction unmatched.

This clonotype was found once. V is TRBV19 and J is TRBJ1-3; D not certain. The V gene lost 6 bases and the J gene lost 0 bases, with 9 bases spanning the gap. The CDR3 is 14 amino acids. Germline V lookup: CDR1 LNHDA, CDR2 SQIVND (reference sequence). The CDR3 protein is CASRALSSGNTIYF. CDR3 in DNA: TGTGCCAGTAGGGCGTTATCCTCTGGAAACACCATATATTTT.